The 27 T cell receptor beta chains listed next were all sequenced from one sample in a study of identical twins. TCRdb reprocessed the 5' RACE reads via MiXCR and lists one record per CDR3 protein. The sample has 300,000 to 400,000 distinct CDR3 sequences; around 12% are singletons. These sequences were also reported in another study, on yellow fever vaccine responses in identical twins.

The sequencing input was CD8+ T cells sorted from blood. These receptors came from a woman under 30 in good health.

This rearrangement joins TRBV12-3 or TRBV12-4 to TRBJ1-4; weak D call: TRBD1 (5 bases). The V end lost 3 bases, the J end lost 7 bases, and 15 bases lay between the germline ends. This CDR3 comprises 15 residues. In nucleotides, the CDR3 is TGTGCCAGCAGTTTCTCAGGGCTCCAGGGTGAAAAACTGTTTTTT. This encodes CASSFSGLQGEKLFF.

This clonotype has a handful of counts. The chain joins TRBV27 to TRBJ1-6; tentative D call: TRBD1 (6 bases). The V end was cut by 0 bases, the J end by 9 bases, with 15 bases between. Germline V gene data show CDR1 as MNHEY and CDR2 as SMNVEV (reference sequence). This CDR3 has 16 residues. This chain's CDR3 is CASSLSGRGGRSPLHF. In DNA form, the CDR3 reads TGTGCCAGCAGTTTATCGGGTCGAGGGGGACGTTCACCCCTCCACTTT.

This clonotype was found a few times. The rearrangement joins TRBV20-1 to TRBJ1-4; 10 positions match TRBD1. CDR1 and CDR2 from the germline V gene are DFQATT and SNEGSKA (reference sequence). This CDR3 comprises 17 residues. Trimming took 5 bases from V and 9 from J; bases not matched to a gene: 18. This chain's CDR3 is CSAPRGGDRGLYQKLFF. In nucleotides, the CDR3 is TGCAGTGCTCCTCGGGGGGGGGACAGGGGATTGTACCAAAAACTGTTTTTT.

This clonotype was seen only a few times. The CDR3 protein is CASSVGGTAYEQYF. The CDR3 DNA is TGTGCCAGCAGCGTAGGTGGGACTGCCTACGAGCAGTACTTC. The chain uses TRBV9 and TRBJ2-7, with D perhaps matching TRBD2 (6 bases). CDR3 size: 14 residues. Between the trimmed V and J ends, which lost 0 bases and 2 bases, there was a span of 9 bases. The germline V gene has CDR1 SGDLS and CDR2 YYNGEE.

Comments on this clonotype: A much larger clonotype is one base distant, so this may be a read error. This chain links TRBV4-1 with TRBJ2-1, with D uncertain. The CDR3 has 15 amino acids. Germline V gene data show CDR1 as MGHRA and CDR2 as YSYEKL. CDR3 loop: CASSQVGPGYKEQFF. The CDR3 DNA is TGCGCCAGCAGCCAAGTTGGGCCCGGCTACAAAGAGCAGTTCTTC.

The table lists this clonotype with many counts. V is TRBV6-4 and J is TRBJ2-1, with TRBD2 matching 12 bases. V shed 0 bases and J 12 bases; nucleotides not matched to a gene: 0. Germline V lookup: CDR1 MRHNA, CDR2 SNTAGT. This CDR3 contains 13 residues. CDR3 sequence: CASSDSTSGRQFF. CDR3 nucleotide sequence: TGTGCCAGCAGTGACTCGACTAGCGGGAGGCAGTTCTTC.

V gene TRBV7-7 combines with J gene TRBJ2-1; D possibly corresponds to TRBD1 (6 bases). The V end lost 3 bases, the J end lost 8 bases, and 17 bases lay between the germline ends. This CDR3 comprises 15 residues. The germline gives CDR1 SSHAT, CDR2 FNYEAQ (reference sequence). CDR3 region: CASSLRDNRMDEQFF. DNA for the CDR3: TGTGCCAGCAGCTTGAGGGACAATCGAATGGATGAGCAGTTCTTC.

This clonotype was recorded only once. J is TRBJ2-5 and V is TRBV3-1; D is unclear. The CDR3 is 15 amino acids. V was shortened by 0 bases and J by 2 bases, with 10 bases between the two germline ends. Germline lookup yields CDR1 LGHDT and CDR2 YNNKEL (reference sequence). The CDR3 DNA reads TGTGCCAGCAGCCAAGATGGTGGGGTACAAGAGACCCAGTACTTC. This gives the protein CASSQDGGVQETQYF.

This sequence joins TRBV6-1 and TRBJ2-5, with 10 bases that match TRBD1. Germline V gene data show CDR1 as MNHNS and CDR2 as SASEGT. With 8 bases clipped from V and 5 bases from J, the junction kept 11 bases outside the gene matches. This CDR3 has 15 residues. The CDR3 protein is CASWRRQGASETQYF. In DNA, the CDR3 is TGTGCCAGCTGGAGAAGACAGGGGGCTTCGGAGACCCAGTACTTC.

In this sample, this clonotype turned up many times. This chain joins TRBV5-6 and TRBJ2-7; D unclear. Germline V gives CDR1 SGHDT, CDR2 YYEEEE. The CDR3 totals 14 residues. The V end was cut by 0 bases, the J end by 5 bases, with 12 bases between. The CDR3 is CASSLEGLEDEQYF. CDR3 nucleotides: TGTGCCAGCAGCTTGGAGGGCCTTGAGGACGAGCAGTACTTC. The whole variable domain, remainder taken from reference TRBV5-6 and TRBJ2-7, is DAGVTQSPTHLIKTRGQQVTLRCSPKSGHDTVSWYQQALGQGPQFIFQYYEEEERQRGNFPDRFSGHQFPNYSSELNVNALLLGDSALYLCASSLEGLEDEQYFGPGTRLTVT.

The chain is built from TRBV15 and TRBJ2-6; a weak D match, TRBD1 (5 bases). The ends were cut back, 10 bases at V and 0 bases at J, with 22 bases in the middle. The CDR3 consists of 18 residues. CDR1 and CDR2 from the germline V gene are LNHNV and YYDKDF (reference sequence). CDR3 residues: CAISHPGFLSSGANVLTF. The CDR3 nucleotides are TGTGCCATTTCGCACCCAGGGTTCCTAAGCTCTGGGGCCAACGTCCTGACTTTC.

The chain recombines TRBV7-7 with TRBJ2-3, with unresolved D. The CDR3 is 14 residues long. Between the trimmed V and J ends, which lost 5 bases and 6 bases, there was a span of 15 bases. The V gene's germline CDR1 is SSHAT and CDR2 FNYEAQ (reference sequence). CDR3 sequence reads: CASSPTMALDTQYF. CDR3 nucleotide sequence: TGTGCCAGCAGCCCCACCATGGCCCTTGATACGCAGTATTTT.

This clonotype was observed a handful of times. J is TRBJ2-1 and V is TRBV20-1, with D perhaps TRBD2 (6 bases). Germline loops: CDR1 DFQATT, CDR2 SNEGSKA (reference sequence). CDR3 length equals 14 residues. V shed 3 bases and J shed 1 base, with 10 bases lying between them. For the CDR3, the DNA is TGCAGTGCTAGCGGGAGTCCTTCCTACAATGAGCAGTTCTTC. It encodes CSASGSPSYNEQFF.

The chain has TRBV7-9 and TRBJ2-3; D perhaps matches TRBD2 (5 bases). Trimming took 5 bases from V and 0 from J, leaving 15 bases between them. CDR3 size: 16 residues. Germline assignment: CDR1 SEHNR and CDR2 FQNEAQ (reference sequence). The CDR3 sequence is CASSPQSGESTDTQYF. CDR3 DNA sequence: TGTGCCAGCAGCCCCCAGTCCGGGGAGAGCACAGATACGCAGTATTTT.

This clonotype appeared a few times. V gene TRBV4-1 combines with J gene TRBJ2-1, with 9 bases fitting TRBD1. The CDR3 sequence is 14 residues long. The V segment lost 2 bases and the J segment 8 bases; nucleotides outside the gene matches: 4. Germline assignment: CDR1 MGHRA and CDR2 YSYEKL. CDR3 coding DNA: TGCGCCAGCAGCCAATCTGGACAGGGGTATGAGCAGTTCTTC. Translating it yields CASSQSGQGYEQFF.

This clonotype was detected a few times. The chain employs TRBV5-1 and TRBJ1-1; 7 bases agree with TRBD1. V dropped 4 bases and J dropped 8; count of bases not matched to a gene: 5. Germline V gene sequence: CDR1 SGHRS, CDR2 YFSETQ. The length of the CDR3 is 12 residues. CDR3 nucleotides: TGCGCCAGCAGCGGGGGGACAGCCGAAGCTTTCTTT. Protein product: CASSGGTAEAFF.

Only a few counts were recorded for this clonotype. This chain connects TRBV10-3 to TRBJ2-3; D unclear. Germline V lookup: CDR1 ENHRY, CDR2 SYGVKD. Trimming cost V 4 bases and J 6 bases, with 8 bases left between them. The CDR3 runs to 12 residues. CDR3: CAISVPGDTQYF. DNA for the CDR3: TGTGCCATCAGTGTCCCCGGTGATACGCAGTATTTT.

This clonotype was observed a handful of times. J is TRBJ2-5 and V is TRBV20-1, with TRBD2 identical over 7 bases. The germline gives CDR1 DFQATT, CDR2 SNEGSKA (reference sequence). CDR3 size: 13 residues. Trimming took 7 bases from V and 4 from J; bases not matched to a gene: 9. CDR3 in DNA: TGCAGTGACGTCGGACTAGTTTTAGAGACCCAGTACTTC. This translates into CSDVGLVLETQYF.

The chain links TRBV4-1 to TRBJ1-1; D unclear. V was trimmed by 0 bases and J by 0 bases, leaving 17 bases between them. The CDR3 runs 18 residues. CDR1 and CDR2 (germline): MGHRA, YSYEKL. CDR3 loop: CASSQDILERTMNTEAFF. CDR3 coding DNA: TGCGCCAGCAGCCAAGATATTTTGGAGCGGACCATGAACACTGAAGCTTTCTTT.

The V and J genes are TRBV2 and TRBJ2-1, with TRBD2 matching 7 bases. J was trimmed by 4 bases and V by 3 bases; bases with no gene match: 6. This CDR3 region has 15 residues. Germline V lookup: CDR1 SNHLY, CDR2 FYNNEI. The CDR3 region is CASSEGSGAYNEQFF. CDR3 coding DNA: TGTGCCAGCAGTGAGGGAAGCGGGGCTTACAATGAGCAGTTCTTC.

The CDR3 bases are TGTGCCATCGGACTAGCGGGGGGGCGCGCAGATACGCAGTATTTT. It encodes CAIGLAGGRADTQYF. The rearrangement joins TRBV2 to TRBJ2-3; 15 nucleotides line up with TRBD2. Germline V gene sequence: CDR1 SNHLY, CDR2 FYNNEI. V shed 10 bases, J shed 4 bases, and the junction held 6 bases outside the gene matches. The CDR3 has 15 amino acids.

This sequence joins TRBV27 and TRBJ1-5; D not certain. The CDR3 has 15 residues. Germline V gives CDR1 MNHEY, CDR2 SMNVEV (reference sequence). Trimming stripped 5 bases from V and 6 bases from J, with 17 bases between. CDR3 DNA: TGTGCCAGCAGTCCCTTTGGGAGCGTAGGTCAGCCCCAGCATTTT. Translating it yields CASSPFGSVGQPQHF.

The chain uses TRBV6-1 and TRBJ1-6; D is undetermined. CDR3 size: 13 residues. Trimming pared 6 bases from V and 9 bases from J, leaving 12 bases between. The V gene's germline CDR1 is MNHNS and CDR2 SASEGT. The CDR3 nucleotides read TGTGCCAGCAGCCCCGGGCCACGTTCACCCCTCCACTTT. Protein product: CASSPGPRSPLHF.

This clonotype was seen more than once but under ten times. V usage is TRBV7-9 and J usage is TRBJ2-7, with 7 bases identical to TRBD1. Germline values: CDR1 SEHNR, CDR2 FQNEAQ (reference sequence). The CDR3 spans 14 residues. J gave up 3 bases and V 1 base, and 3 bases lay outside the gene matches. The CDR3 coding sequence is TGTGCCAGCAGCTTAGGGGGGACAGTCTACGAGCAGTACTTC. It is translated as CASSLGGTVYEQYF.

The rearrangement uses TRBV23-1 and TRBJ2-2; 9 nucleotides line up with TRBD2. Being an ORF, TRBV23-1 has a function that is uncertain. The V segment lost 0 bases and the J segment 10 bases; nucleotides outside the gene matches: 15. CDR3 size: 18 residues. Here the CDR3 reads CASSQSKPTSGASQELFF. The CDR3 bases are TGCGCCAGCAGTCAATCGAAACCGACTAGCGGAGCCTCGCAGGAGCTGTTTTTT.

The CDR3 DNA follows: TGTGCCAGCAGGCCTACAGGGGTGAAGCAGCCCCAGCATTTT. Encoded protein: CASRPTGVKQPQHF. The chain links TRBV28 to TRBJ1-5, with TRBD1 matching over 7 bases. The CDR3 length is 14 residues. CDR1 MDHEN and CDR2 SYDVKM come from the germline V gene. V lost 6 bases to trimming and J lost 7 bases; unmatched junction nucleotides: 9.

This clonotype was observed a few times. The CDR3 loop is CASSLAFSKETQYF. In DNA form, the CDR3 reads TGTGCCAGCAGCTTGGCCTTCTCGAAAGAGACCCAGTACTTC. The chain is built from TRBV7-6 and TRBJ2-5; no firm D call. Trimming stripped 3 bases from V and 3 bases from J, with 11 bases between. The CDR3 loop spans 14 amino acids. Germline V gene sequence: CDR1 SGHVS, CDR2 FNYEAQ.